The entry that follows covers one TCR beta chain sequence. V was shortened by 9 bases and J by 7 bases, with 16 bases between the two germline ends. Germline-derived CDR1 and CDR2 are LNHNV and YYDKDF (reference sequence). This CDR3 comprises 12 residues. In the original processing: It was from reference gene primer amplification that nucleated cell counts were estimated. Only in-frame clones appear in the TCRdb table, and some are missing; sequencing was by immunoSEQ multiplex PCR. D and trimming were read from the DNA, whereas the V and J calls and clone size are those reported in that table. The repertoire holds approximately 89,000 clones, with roughly 80% as singletons. The data were taken from a study of blood T cell repertoires in COVID-19. In the study overall: Acute and convalescent COVID-19 samples came from the United States, Italy and Spain. Sources were T cells, B-cell-depleted T cells, or PBMCs; the material itself was cDNA or gDNA.

Sequencing was performed on peripheral blood. This clonotype originated in a human donor in a cohort sampled during active COVID-19. This rearrangement joins TRBV15 to TRBJ2-7, with D possibly matching TRBD2 (6 bases). CDR3 sequence: CATSREPGEQYF. The CDR3 region has the DNA TGTGCCACTAGCCGGGAGCCGGGAGAGCAGTACTTC.